The 10 T cell receptor beta chains given below trace back to one sample, sequenced in a study of cytomegalovirus exposure and HLA in healthy donors. The PCR was carried out with 60 Vbeta primers and 13 Jbeta primers. TCRdb keeps only in-frame clones here, not all; method: immunoSEQ multiplex PCR. The data hold 55,000 to 80,000 clones, with 65% to 70% observed a single time. Sequenced material: PBMCs. These TCRs come from a man in his forties in good health and CMV-seropositive.

The V gene is TRBV4-3, the J gene TRBJ1-3, with unresolved D. Trimming removed 1 base from V and 3 bases from J, with 13 bases in between. Germline V CDR1 and CDR2: LGHNA, YSLEER. The CDR3 extends over 16 amino acids. The CDR3 sequence is CASSQGRGTVGNTIYF. The DNA for the CDR3 is TGCGCCAGCAGCCAAGGCCGGGGAACGGTTGGAAACACCATATATTTT.

CDR3 amino acids: CASSIGRGSLAKNIQYF. The CDR3 bases are TGTGCCAGTAGTATAGGGCGGGGGTCACTAGCCAAAAACATTCAGTACTTC. The genes are TRBV19 and TRBJ2-4, with 7 bases matching TRBD2. After removal of 1 base from V and 0 bases from J, the junction contained 6 bases not matched to a gene. Germline V gene data show CDR1 as LNHDA and CDR2 as SQIVND (reference sequence). The length of the CDR3 is 17 residues.

This clone was picked up one time. This chain links TRBV19 with TRBJ1-4, with a possible D match to TRBD1 (6 bases). Per germline, CDR1 LNHDA and CDR2 SQIVND (reference sequence). The CDR3 totals 15 residues. V lost 6 bases, J lost 8 bases, and 19 bases lay in between. The chain's CDR3 is CASSFSQGTWEKLFF. CDR3 nucleotide sequence: TGTGCCAGTAGCTTCTCACAGGGTACTTGGGAAAAACTGTTTTTT.

V gene TRBV4-2 combines with J gene TRBJ1-2; maybe TRBD1 (6 bases). The CDR3 loop spans 14 amino acids. In germline, CDR1 is LGHNA, CDR2 YNFKEQ. V shed 1 base and J shed 4 bases, with 10 bases lying between them. Written as DNA, the CDR3 is TGTGCCAGCAGCCAAGGCGGACAGCTCTATGGCTACACCTTC. Translation: CASSQGGQLYGYTF.

The chain combines TRBV10-3 with TRBJ1-1; tentatively, D is TRBD1 (6 bases). The CDR3 consists of 14 residues. The V end lost 7 bases, the J end lost 5 bases, and 17 bases lay between the germline ends. Germline V gene data show CDR1 as ENHRY and CDR2 as SYGVKD. Here the CDR3 reads CAITPTGSGTEAFF. CDR3 nucleotide sequence: TGTGCCATCACTCCAACAGGGTCGGGGACTGAAGCTTTCTTT.

The chain combines TRBV7-3 with TRBJ1-1; 9 positions match TRBD1. V dropped 5 bases and J dropped 1; count of bases not matched to a gene: 5. This CDR3 has 15 residues. Looked up from germline, CDR1 is SGHTA and CDR2 is FQGTGA. The CDR3 spells CASSLQGARNTEAFF. The CDR3, as DNA: TGTGCCAGCAGCCTACAGGGGGCGAGGAACACTGAAGCTTTCTTT.

The rearrangement joins TRBV5-1 to TRBJ2-7, with TRBD1 identical over 7 bases. Germline CDR1 and CDR2: SGHRS and YFSETQ. CDR3 length: 14 amino acids. Trimming cost V 1 base and J 1 base; bases outside gene matches: 2. CDR3 nucleotides: TGCGCCAGCAGCTTGTCACAGGGGTCCTACGAGCAGTACTTC. It codes for CASSLSQGSYEQYF.

The J gene is TRBJ2-5, the V gene TRBV2, with a weak D call TRBD2 (6 bases). The DNA end lines up better with TRBJ2-7; the J call may be wrong. CDR1 and CDR2 from the germline V gene are SNHLY and FYNNEI. The length of the CDR3 is 15 residues. Written as DNA, the CDR3 is TGTGCCAGCAGTGAAGGTCTCGGGGGTACCTACGAGCAGTACTTC. Translation gives CASSEGLGGTYEQYF.

V gene TRBV2 combines with J gene TRBJ1-3; no clear D. Germline CDR1 is SNHLY and CDR2 is FYNNEI. The V gene lost 6 bases and the J gene lost 1 base, with 13 bases spanning the gap. The CDR3 length is 15 residues. The CDR3 sequence is CASRTGISSGNTIYF. The CDR3, as DNA: TGTGCCAGCAGAACCGGGATCTCGTCTGGAAACACCATATATTTT.

The chain uses TRBV25-1 and TRBJ1-6; 8 bases align to TRBD1. From germline, CDR1 is MGHDK and CDR2 SYGVNS. Unmatched junction bases numbered 6, after V lost 5 bases and J lost 6 bases. This CDR3 comprises 15 residues. CDR3 residues: CASSTSGGSNSPLHF. As DNA, the CDR3 is TGTGCCAGCAGTACATCAGGGGGCAGTAATTCACCCCTCCACTTT.